Listed here are 17 T cell receptor beta chains from one sample, sequenced in a study of shared clonotypes between healthy human individuals (dated by TCRdb to between 2020 and 2021). The protocol used for the library was the immunoSEQ multiplex PCR assay. TCRdb stores this immuneACCESS table with in-frame sequences only. Part of the clones is absent; in the studies checked, under half of the shortfall reflects unresolved V genes, and no reason is known for the rest. The sample records roughly 2,000,000 clones, 85% to 95% of which are singletons. The top ten clonotypes cover about 1.7% of the sample. For the CD8 naive samples, CD45RO-negative cells were positively selected for CCR7, yielding a CD45RA+CCR7+ population from which TemRA cells were excluded. The sequenced sample was naive CD8+ T cells from PBMCs. The cell subset or site label for this specimen denotes: CD45RA+CCR7+. The source is a man between 18 and 35 years old in good health. Some clones in this sample may be carry-over from other donors' samples.

The chain recombines TRBV19 with TRBJ2-1, with 7 nucleotides matching TRBD2. The germline V gene has CDR1 LNHDA and CDR2 SQIVND (reference sequence). With V trimmed by 7 bases and J by 5 bases, 11 bases remained unmatched. The CDR3 loop spans 15 amino acids. The CDR3 loop reads CASTPGRDYNNEQFF. In DNA form, the CDR3 reads TGTGCCAGTACCCCCGGTAGGGACTACAACAATGAGCAGTTCTTC.

The V and J genes are TRBV5-8 and TRBJ2-7, with D unclear. CDR3 length: 16 amino acids. Germline loops: CDR1 SGHTS, CDR2 YDEGEE. Deletions cut 4 bases from V and 2 bases from J, with 19 bases between. CDR3 protein: CASSPPHSPYTYEQYF. CDR3 DNA: TGTGCCAGCAGCCCACCCCATTCGCCTTATACCTACGAGCAGTACTTC.

In DNA form, the CDR3 reads TGTGCCAGCAGGGGAAGTGCCTACGAGCAGTACTTC. As protein: CASRGSAYEQYF. This chain links TRBV6-1 with TRBJ2-7; D is unresolved. The CDR3 is made up of 12 amino acids. V was shortened by 6 bases and J by 2 bases, with 8 bases between the two germline ends. Germline assignment: CDR1 MNHNS and CDR2 SASEGT.

The rearrangement links TRBV27 to TRBJ2-3; 10 nucleotides line up with TRBD1. V gave up 6 bases and J gave up 1 base; unmatched junction bases: 7. Per the germline V gene, CDR1 is MNHEY and CDR2 is SMNVEV (reference sequence). The CDR3 sequence is 16 residues long. The CDR3 here is CASSLTGGSGTDTQYF. CDR3 nucleotide sequence: TGTGCCAGCAGCTTGACAGGGGGCTCGGGCACAGATACGCAGTATTTT.

About this clone: Other DNA sequences in the sample encode the same CDR3. The rearrangement links TRBV5-1 to TRBJ2-7; TRBD1 matches at 7 bases. After removal of 1 base from V and 3 bases from J, the junction contained 1 base not matched to a gene. Germline loops: CDR1 SGHRS, CDR2 YFSETQ. This CDR3 region has 13 residues. CDR3 nucleotides: TGCGCCAGCAGCTTGAGACAGGGCTACGAGCAGTACTTC. Its translation: CASSLRQGYEQYF.

The V gene is TRBV28, the J gene TRBJ2-5, with 12 bases identical to TRBD2. Unmatched junction bases numbered 7, after V lost 5 bases and J lost 9 bases. This CDR3 spans 14 amino acids. Germline V gene lookup returns CDR1 MDHEN and CDR2 SYDVKM. The CDR3 DNA is TGTGCCAGCAGTGCGACTAGCGGGAGAGAACCCCAGTACTTC. Translation gives CASSATSGREPQYF.

Of note for this clone: At the DNA level, this CDR3 is encoded by other sequences in the same sample as well. The chain uses TRBV9 and TRBJ2-7; a weak D match, TRBD2 (6 bases). Per germline, CDR1 SGDLS and CDR2 YYNGEE. Trimming took 3 bases from V and 5 from J, leaving 9 bases between them. CDR3 length: 12 amino acids. CDR3 sequence: CASSAGGNEQYF. The CDR3 bases are TGTGCCAGCAGCGCAGGAGGGAACGAGCAGTACTTC. The full variable domain, with the rest looked up from reference TRBV9 and TRBJ2-7, is DSGVTQTPKHLITATGQRVTLRCSPRSGDLSVYWYQQSLDQGLQFLIQYYNGEERAKGNILERFSAQQFPDLHSELNLSSLELGDSALYFCASSAGGNEQYFGPGTRLTVT.

This clone was counted once. This rearrangement joins TRBV7-9 to TRBJ2-2; either TRBD1 or TRBD2 may fit D (5 bases each). The V end was cut by 1 base, the J end by 1 base, with 10 bases between. Germline V gene lookup returns CDR1 SEHNR and CDR2 FQNEAQ (reference sequence). This CDR3 contains 16 residues. The CDR3 protein is CASSLVRGVNTGELFF. The CDR3 DNA sequence: TGTGCCAGCAGCTTAGTCCGAGGGGTGAACACCGGGGAGCTGTTTTTT.

This chain uses TRBV14 with TRBJ1-4; 9 bases map to TRBD1. The CDR3 has 15 residues. Germline lookup yields CDR1 SGHDN and CDR2 FVKESK. The V and J ends lost 4 bases and 6 bases, in that order; junction bases with no gene match: 6. The CDR3 is CASSPRQGGDEKLFF. The CDR3 nucleotides read TGTGCCAGCAGCCCGCGACAGGGGGGCGATGAAAAACTGTTTTTT.

This clone has at least ten counts. Other DNA variants within this sample encode the same CDR3. The genes are TRBV7-3 and TRBJ2-1; D gene uncertain. V was cut by 5 bases and J by 2 bases, with 13 bases left in between. Germline assignment: CDR1 SGHTA and CDR2 FQGTGA. The CDR3 is 15 amino acids. CDR3 sequence reads: CASSLRRGTYNEQFF. The DNA for the CDR3 is TGTGCCAGCAGCCTCCGGAGAGGCACCTACAATGAGCAGTTCTTC.

V and J are TRBV27 and TRBJ2-7; D perhaps matches TRBD1 (5 bases). This CDR3 region has 16 residues. CDR1 and CDR2 from the germline V gene are MNHEY and SMNVEV (reference sequence). V gave up 0 bases and J gave up 3 bases, with 15 bases separating them. This CDR3 is CASSLSSGLVLYEQYF. The DNA of the CDR3 is TGTGCCAGCAGTTTATCTTCAGGGCTGGTTCTCTACGAGCAGTACTTC.

This sequence joins TRBV7-8 and TRBJ2-2; 8 nucleotides line up with TRBD2. Germline loops: CDR1 SGHVS, CDR2 FQNEAQ. The CDR3 length is 16 residues. Losses at the gene ends were 3 bases for V and 3 bases for J; bases not matched to a gene: 6. CDR3: CASSFFREGYTGELFF. CDR3 DNA: TGTGCCAGCAGCTTTTTCCGGGAGGGTTACACCGGGGAGCTGTTTTTT.

The J gene is TRBJ2-1, the V gene TRBV18, with TRBD2 matching over 8 bases. The CDR3 is made up of 16 amino acids. The V segment lost 6 bases and the J segment 3 bases; nucleotides outside the gene matches: 10. Germline values: CDR1 KGHSH, CDR2 LQKENI. CDR3 amino acids: CASSLVRREVYNEQFF. The CDR3 nucleotides are TGTGCCAGCTCCCTTGTTCGGCGGGAGGTCTACAATGAGCAGTTCTTC.

Only one count was recorded for this clone. The V and J genes are TRBV5-1 and TRBJ2-3; 9 bases agree with TRBD2. The CDR3 length is 19 residues. V lost 3 bases, J lost 2 bases, and 16 bases stayed unmatched. Germline CDR1 is SGHRS and CDR2 is YFSETQ. CDR3 DNA: TGCGCCAGCAGCTCCCGAGGCCCTAGCGGGATAGTCAACACAGATACGCAGTATTTT. Protein: CASSSRGPSGIVNTDTQYF.

The chain joins TRBV6-6 to TRBJ1-2; D may be TRBD1 (5 bases). Germline CDR1 MNHNY, CDR2 SVGAGI (reference sequence). The V and J ends lost 7 bases and 7 bases respectively, with 16 bases between them. CDR3 length: 13 amino acids. CDR3 sequence reads: CASTNGGFGGYTF. The DNA of the CDR3 is TGTGCCAGCACCAACGGGGGGTTCGGTGGCTACACCTTC.

This rearrangement joins TRBV5-8 to TRBJ2-5; 16 bases agree with TRBD2. Germline values: CDR1 SGHTS, CDR2 YDEGEE. Trimming at V came to 3 bases and at J to 5 bases, leaving 4 bases not matched to a gene. The CDR3 has 16 amino acids. The CDR3 region is CASSWGLAGGPETQYF. In DNA form, the CDR3 reads TGTGCCAGCAGCTGGGGACTAGCGGGAGGGCCGGAGACCCAGTACTTC.

The chain joins TRBV27 to TRBJ2-1; 10 bases are a match to TRBD2. J gave up 4 bases and V 1 base, and 4 bases lay outside the gene matches. The CDR3 runs 16 residues. Germline CDR1 MNHEY, CDR2 SMNVEV (reference sequence). The CDR3 DNA is TGTGCCAGCAGTTTATTCAGGACTAGCGGTTACAATGAGCAGTTCTTC. Its translation: CASSLFRTSGYNEQFF.